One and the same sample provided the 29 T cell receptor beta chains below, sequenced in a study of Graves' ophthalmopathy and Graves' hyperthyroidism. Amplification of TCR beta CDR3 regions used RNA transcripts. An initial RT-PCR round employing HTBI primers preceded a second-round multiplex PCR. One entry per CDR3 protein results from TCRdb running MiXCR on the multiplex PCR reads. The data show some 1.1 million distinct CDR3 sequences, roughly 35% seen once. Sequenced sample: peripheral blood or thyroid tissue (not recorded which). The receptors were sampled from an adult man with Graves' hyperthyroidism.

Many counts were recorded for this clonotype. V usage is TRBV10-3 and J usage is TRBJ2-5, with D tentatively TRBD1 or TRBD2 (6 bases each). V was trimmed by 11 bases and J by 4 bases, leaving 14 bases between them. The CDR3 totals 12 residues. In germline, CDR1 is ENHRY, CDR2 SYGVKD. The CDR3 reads CALKGGSETQYF. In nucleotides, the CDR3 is TGTGCCCTAAAGGGGGGTTCAGAGACCCAGTACTTC.

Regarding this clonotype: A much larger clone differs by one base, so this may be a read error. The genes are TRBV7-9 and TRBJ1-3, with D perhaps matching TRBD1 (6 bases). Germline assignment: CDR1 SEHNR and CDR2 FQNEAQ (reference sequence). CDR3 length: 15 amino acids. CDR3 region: CASSLVQGMGSTIYF. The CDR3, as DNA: TGTGCCAGCAGCTTAGTCCAGGGGATGGGAAGCACCATATATTTT.

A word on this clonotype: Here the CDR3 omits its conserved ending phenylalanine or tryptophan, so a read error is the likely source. This chain's CDR3 is CASSFSGTGETQYL. In DNA, the CDR3 is TGTGCCAGCAGCTTCTCCGGGACAGGGGAGACCCAGTACCTC. The rearrangement joins TRBV7-9 to TRBJ2-5; 9 nucleotides line up with TRBD1. The V and J ends lost 3 bases and 5 bases, in that order; junction bases with no gene match: 4. This CDR3 is built from 14 residues. From germline, CDR1 is SEHNR and CDR2 FQNEAQ (reference sequence).

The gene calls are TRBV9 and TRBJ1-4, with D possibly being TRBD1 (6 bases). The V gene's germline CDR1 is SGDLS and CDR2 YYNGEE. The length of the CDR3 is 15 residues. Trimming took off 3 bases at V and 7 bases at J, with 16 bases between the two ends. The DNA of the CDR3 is TGTGCCAGCAGCGCTCGGTGGGGGGCAGGTGAAAAACTGTTTTTT. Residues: CASSARWGAGEKLFF. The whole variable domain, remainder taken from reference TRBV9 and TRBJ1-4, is DSGVTQTPKHLITATGQRVTLRCSPRSGDLSVYWYQQSLDQGLQFLIQYYNGEERAKGNILERFSAQQFPDLHSELNLSSLELGDSALYFCASSARWGAGEKLFFGSGTQLSVL.

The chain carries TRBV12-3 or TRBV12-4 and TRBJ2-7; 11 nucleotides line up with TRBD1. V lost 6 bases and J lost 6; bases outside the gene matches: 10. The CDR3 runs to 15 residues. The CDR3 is CASSWTGGRVGEQYF. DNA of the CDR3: TGTGCCAGCAGCTGGACAGGGGGCAGGGTCGGCGAGCAGTACTTC.

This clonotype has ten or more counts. DNA for the CDR3: TGCAGTGCAGCGGGAGTCGACTCCTACGAGCAGTACTTC. This sequence encodes CSAAGVDSYEQYF. The chain has TRBV20-1 and TRBJ2-7; TRBD2 matches at 8 bases. This CDR3 comprises 13 residues. Germline CDR1 and CDR2: DFQATT and SNEGSKA (reference sequence). J gave up 0 bases and V 6 bases, and 4 bases lay outside the gene matches.

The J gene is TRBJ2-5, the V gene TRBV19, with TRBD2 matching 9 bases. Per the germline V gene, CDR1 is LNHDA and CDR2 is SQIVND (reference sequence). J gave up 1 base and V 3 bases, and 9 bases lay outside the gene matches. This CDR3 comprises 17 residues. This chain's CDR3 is CASSIVIAGAFQETQYF. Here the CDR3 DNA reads TGTGCCAGTAGTATCGTTATAGCGGGGGCCTTCCAAGAGACCCAGTACTTC.

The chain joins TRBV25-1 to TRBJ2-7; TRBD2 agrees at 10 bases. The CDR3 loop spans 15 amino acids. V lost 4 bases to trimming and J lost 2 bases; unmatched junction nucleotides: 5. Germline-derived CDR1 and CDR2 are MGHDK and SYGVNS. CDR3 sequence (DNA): TGTGCCAGCAGTGCGGGAGCGGGAGGGCCCTACGAGCAGTACTTC. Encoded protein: CASSAGAGGPYEQYF.

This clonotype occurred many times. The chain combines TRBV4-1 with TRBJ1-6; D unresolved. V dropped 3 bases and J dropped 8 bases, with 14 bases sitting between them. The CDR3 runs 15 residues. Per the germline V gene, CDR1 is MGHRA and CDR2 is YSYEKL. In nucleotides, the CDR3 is TGCGCCAGCAGCCAGTTGGTGGAGAAGGATTCACCCCTCCACTTT. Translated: CASSQLVEKDSPLHF.

This chain's CDR3 is CASSRVQVYEQYF. CDR3 DNA sequence: TGTGCCAGCAGTCGTGTTCAGGTCTACGAGCAGTACTTC. The chain combines TRBV6-5 with TRBJ2-7; D uncertain. The CDR3 spans 13 residues. CDR1 and CDR2 from the germline V gene are MNHEY and SVGAGI. Trimming cost V 5 bases and J 3 bases, with 11 bases left between them.

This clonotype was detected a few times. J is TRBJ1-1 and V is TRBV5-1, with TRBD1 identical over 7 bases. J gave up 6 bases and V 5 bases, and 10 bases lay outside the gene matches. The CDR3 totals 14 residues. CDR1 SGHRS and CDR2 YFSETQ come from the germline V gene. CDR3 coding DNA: TGCGCCAGCAGACTTACAGGGGTTGGGGCTGAAGCTTTCTTT. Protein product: CASRLTGVGAEAFF. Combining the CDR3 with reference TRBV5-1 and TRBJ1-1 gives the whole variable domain KAGVTQTPRYLIKTRGQQVTLSCSPISGHRSVSWYQQTPGQGLQFLFEYFSETQRNKGNFPGRFSGRQFSNSRSEMNVSTLELGDSALYLCASRLTGVGAEAFFGQGTRLTVV.

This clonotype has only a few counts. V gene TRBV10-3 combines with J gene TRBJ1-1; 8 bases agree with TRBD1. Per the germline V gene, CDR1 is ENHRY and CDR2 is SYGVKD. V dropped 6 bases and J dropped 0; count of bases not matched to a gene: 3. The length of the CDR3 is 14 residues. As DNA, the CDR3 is TGTGCCATCAGGACAGGGGCTATGAACACTGAAGCTTTCTTT. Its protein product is CAIRTGAMNTEAFF.

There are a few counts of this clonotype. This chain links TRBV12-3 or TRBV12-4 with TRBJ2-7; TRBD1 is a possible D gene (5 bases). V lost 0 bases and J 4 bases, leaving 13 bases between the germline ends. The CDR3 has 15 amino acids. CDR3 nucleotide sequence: TGTGCCAGCAGTTTAGCAGGGGCGCAGGTTTACGAGCAGTACTTC. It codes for CASSLAGAQVYEQYF.

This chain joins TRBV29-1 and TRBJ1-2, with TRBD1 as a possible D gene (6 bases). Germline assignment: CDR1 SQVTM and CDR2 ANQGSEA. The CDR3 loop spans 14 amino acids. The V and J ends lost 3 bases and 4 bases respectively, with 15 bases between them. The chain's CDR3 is CSVDQGIEGYGYTF. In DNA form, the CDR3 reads TGCAGCGTTGATCAGGGGATTGAGGGCTATGGCTACACCTTC.

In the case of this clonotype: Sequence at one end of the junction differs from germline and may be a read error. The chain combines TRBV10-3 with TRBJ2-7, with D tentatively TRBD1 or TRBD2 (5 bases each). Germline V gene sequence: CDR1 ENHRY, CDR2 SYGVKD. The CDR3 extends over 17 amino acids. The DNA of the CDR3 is TGTGCCAGCAGTTCCGGGACCGAGGACGATAGCTCCTACGAGCAGTACTTC. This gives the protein CASSSGTEDDSSYEQYF.

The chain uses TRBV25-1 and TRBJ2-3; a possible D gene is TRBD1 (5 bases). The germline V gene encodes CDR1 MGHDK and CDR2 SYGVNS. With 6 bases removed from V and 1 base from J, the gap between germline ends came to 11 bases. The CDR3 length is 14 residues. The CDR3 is CASSTLGGTDTQYF. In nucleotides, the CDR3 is TGTGCCAGCAGCACCTTAGGGGGCACAGATACGCAGTATTTT.

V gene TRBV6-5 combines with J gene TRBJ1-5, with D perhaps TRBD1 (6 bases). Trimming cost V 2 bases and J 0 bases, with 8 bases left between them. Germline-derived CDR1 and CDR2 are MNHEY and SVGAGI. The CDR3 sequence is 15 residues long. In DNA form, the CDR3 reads TGTGCCAGCAGTTACCGACAGGATAGCAATCAGCCCCAGCATTTT. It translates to CASSYRQDSNQPQHF.

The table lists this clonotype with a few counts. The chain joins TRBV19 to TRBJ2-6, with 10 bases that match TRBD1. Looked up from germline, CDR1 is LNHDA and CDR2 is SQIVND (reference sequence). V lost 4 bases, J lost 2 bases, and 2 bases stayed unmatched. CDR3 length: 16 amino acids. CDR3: CASSTGTGAGANVLTF. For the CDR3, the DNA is TGTGCCAGTAGTACCGGGACAGGGGCTGGGGCCAACGTCCTGACTTTC.

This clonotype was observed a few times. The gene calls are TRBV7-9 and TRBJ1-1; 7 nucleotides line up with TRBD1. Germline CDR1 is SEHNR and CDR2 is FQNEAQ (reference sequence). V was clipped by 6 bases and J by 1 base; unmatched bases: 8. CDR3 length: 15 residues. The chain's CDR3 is CASRETGSPNTEAFF. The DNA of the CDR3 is TGTGCCAGCAGGGAGACAGGGTCCCCGAACACTGAAGCTTTCTTT. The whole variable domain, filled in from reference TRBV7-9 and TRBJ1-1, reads DTGVSQNPRHKITKRGQNVTFRCDPISEHNRLYWYRQTLGQGPEFLTYFQNEAQLEKSRLLSDRFSAERPKGSFSTLEIQRTEQGDSAMYLCASRETGSPNTEAFFGQGTRLTVV.

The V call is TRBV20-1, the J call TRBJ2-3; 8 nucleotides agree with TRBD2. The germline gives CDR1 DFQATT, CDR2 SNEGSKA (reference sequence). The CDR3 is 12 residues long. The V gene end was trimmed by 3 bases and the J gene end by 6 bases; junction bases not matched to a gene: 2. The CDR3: CSASGGGDTQYF. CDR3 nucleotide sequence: TGCAGTGCTAGCGGGGGGGGTGATACGCAGTATTTT.

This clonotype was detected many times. The CDR3 here is CSARDRDRGHNSPLHF. The CDR3 DNA sequence: TGCAGTGCTAGAGACCGGGACAGGGGGCATAATTCACCCCTCCACTTT. The chain employs TRBV20-1 and TRBJ1-6; 12 bases are shared with TRBD1. This CDR3 contains 16 residues. Germline values: CDR1 DFQATT, CDR2 SNEGSKA (reference sequence). The junction had 2 bases not matched to a gene; V was cut back by 0 bases and J by 5 bases.

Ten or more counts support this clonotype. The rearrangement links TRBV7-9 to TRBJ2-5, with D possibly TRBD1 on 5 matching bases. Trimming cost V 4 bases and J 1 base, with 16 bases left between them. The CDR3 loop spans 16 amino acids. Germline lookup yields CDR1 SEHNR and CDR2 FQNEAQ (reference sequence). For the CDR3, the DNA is TGTGCCAGCAGCTGGACAACACAGGTGATCCAAGAGACCCAGTACTTC. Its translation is CASSWTTQVIQETQYF.

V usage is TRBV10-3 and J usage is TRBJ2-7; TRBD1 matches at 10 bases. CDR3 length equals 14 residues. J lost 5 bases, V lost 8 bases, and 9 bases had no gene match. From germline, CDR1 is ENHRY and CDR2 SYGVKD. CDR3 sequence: CAIGQGGGRDEQYF. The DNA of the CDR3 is TGTGCCATCGGACAGGGGGGCGGGAGAGACGAGCAGTACTTC.

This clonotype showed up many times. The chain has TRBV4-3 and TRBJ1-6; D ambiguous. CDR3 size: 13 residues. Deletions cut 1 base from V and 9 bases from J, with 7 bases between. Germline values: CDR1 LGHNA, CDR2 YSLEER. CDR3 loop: CASSQVLGSPLHF. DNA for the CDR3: TGCGCCAGCAGCCAAGTATTGGGTTCACCCCTCCACTTT.

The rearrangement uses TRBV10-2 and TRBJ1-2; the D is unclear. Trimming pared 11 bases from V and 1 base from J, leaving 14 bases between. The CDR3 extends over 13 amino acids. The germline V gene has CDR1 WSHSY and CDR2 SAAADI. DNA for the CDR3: TGCGCCCCGGCATACCGAAGTAACTATGGCTACACCTTC. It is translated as CAPAYRSNYGYTF.

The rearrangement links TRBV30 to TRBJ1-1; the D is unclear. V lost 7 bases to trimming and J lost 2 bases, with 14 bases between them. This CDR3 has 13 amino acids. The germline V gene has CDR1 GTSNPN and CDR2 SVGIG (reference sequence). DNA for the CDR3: TGTGCCTTAACGGACTTGTCAAACACTGAAGCTTTCTTT. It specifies CALTDLSNTEAFF.

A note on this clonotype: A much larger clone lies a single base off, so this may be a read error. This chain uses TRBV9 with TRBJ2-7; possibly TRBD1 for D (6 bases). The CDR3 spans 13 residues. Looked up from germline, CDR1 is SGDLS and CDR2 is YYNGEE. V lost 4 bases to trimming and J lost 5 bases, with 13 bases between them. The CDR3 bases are TGTGCCAGCAGCTTAGAGAGGGGGAACGAGCAGTACTTC. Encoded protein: CASSLERGNEQYF.

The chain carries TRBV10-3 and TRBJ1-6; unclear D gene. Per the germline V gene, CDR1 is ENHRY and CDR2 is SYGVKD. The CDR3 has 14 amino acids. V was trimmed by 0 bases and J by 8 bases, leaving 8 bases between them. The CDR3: CAISESEGDSPLHF. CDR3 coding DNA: TGTGCCATCAGTGAGTCCGAGGGTGATTCACCCCTCCACTTT.

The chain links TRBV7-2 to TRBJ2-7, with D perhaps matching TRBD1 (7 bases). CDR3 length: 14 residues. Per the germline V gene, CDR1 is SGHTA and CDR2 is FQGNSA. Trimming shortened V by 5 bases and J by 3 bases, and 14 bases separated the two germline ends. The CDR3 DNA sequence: TGTGCCAGCAGCCCGCGGGACAGCCACTACGAGCAGTACTTC. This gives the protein CASSPRDSHYEQYF.